This T cell receptor beta chain was captured in a study of T-cell reconstitution after alpha-beta-depleted transplantation in children. Library preparation (for TCRbeta) was performed with unique molecular identifiers. TCRdb re-derived calls from the PCR reads in MiXCR, one entry per CDR3 protein. The sample includes about 980,000 distinct CDR3 sequences, about 31% of them seen just once. This clonotype was picked up a small number of times. What it binds is not known. Germline V CDR1 and CDR2: SGHVS, FQNEAQ. This CDR3 is built from 12 residues. J was trimmed by 9 bases and V by 5 bases; bases with no gene match: 3. General observations from the study: After transplant, at about two months, alpha-beta T cells were reportedly derived from several hundred expanded graft clones.

This rearrangement joins TRBV7-8 to TRBJ2-3, with 9 nucleotides matching TRBD2. This sequence was found in a boy under two years old who had a stem cell transplant for SCID, so the T cells may come from the graft donor. Sequences were derived from PBMCs, mostly from graft donor cells, sampled 360 days after TCRalphabeta/CD19-depleted stem cell transplant. CDR3 DNA sequence: TGTGCCAGCAGCGCGGGACTAGCCACGCAGTATTTT. Its protein is CASSAGLATQYF.